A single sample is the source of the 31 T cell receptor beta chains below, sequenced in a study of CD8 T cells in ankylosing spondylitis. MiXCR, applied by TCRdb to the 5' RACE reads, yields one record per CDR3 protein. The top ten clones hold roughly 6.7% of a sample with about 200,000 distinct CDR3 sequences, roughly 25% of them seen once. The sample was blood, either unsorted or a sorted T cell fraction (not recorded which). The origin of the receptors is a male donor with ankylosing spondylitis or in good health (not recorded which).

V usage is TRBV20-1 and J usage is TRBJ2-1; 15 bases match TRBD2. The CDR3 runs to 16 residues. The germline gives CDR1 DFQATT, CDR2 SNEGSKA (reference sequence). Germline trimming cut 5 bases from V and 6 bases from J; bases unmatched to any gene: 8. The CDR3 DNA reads TGCAGTGCTGGGGGACTAGCGGGAGGCCGGGGCAATGAGCAGTTCTTC. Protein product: CSAGGLAGGRGNEQFF.

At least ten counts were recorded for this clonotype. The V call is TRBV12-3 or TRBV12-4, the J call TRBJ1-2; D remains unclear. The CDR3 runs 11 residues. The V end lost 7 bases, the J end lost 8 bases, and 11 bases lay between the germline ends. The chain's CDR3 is CASKVTGGYTF. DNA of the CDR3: TGTGCCAGCAAGGTGACGGGAGGCTACACCTTC.

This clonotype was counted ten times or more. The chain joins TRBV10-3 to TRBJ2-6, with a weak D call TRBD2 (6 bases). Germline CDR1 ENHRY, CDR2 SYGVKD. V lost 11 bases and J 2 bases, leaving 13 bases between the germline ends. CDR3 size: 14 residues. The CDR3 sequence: CASTGEAGANVLTF. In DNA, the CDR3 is TGTGCCTCCACCGGGGAGGCTGGGGCCAACGTCCTGACTTTC.

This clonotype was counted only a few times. DNA for the CDR3: TGTGCCAGCAGCCAAAAGGACAGGGCGTATGGCTACACCTTC. Translated, it gives CASSQKDRAYGYTF. The V call is TRBV4-2, the J call TRBJ1-2, with 8 bases identical to TRBD1. Trimming removed 2 bases from V and 5 bases from J; junction bases left unmatched: 4. Germline CDR1 and CDR2: LGHNA and YNFKEQ. CDR3 size: 14 residues.

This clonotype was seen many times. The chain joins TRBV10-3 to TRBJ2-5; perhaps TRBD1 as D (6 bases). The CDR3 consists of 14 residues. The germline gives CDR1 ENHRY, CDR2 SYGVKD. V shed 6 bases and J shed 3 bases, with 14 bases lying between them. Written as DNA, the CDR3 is TGTGCCATCAGGATGGGGGCAAACGAAGAGACCCAGTACTTC. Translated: CAIRMGANEETQYF.

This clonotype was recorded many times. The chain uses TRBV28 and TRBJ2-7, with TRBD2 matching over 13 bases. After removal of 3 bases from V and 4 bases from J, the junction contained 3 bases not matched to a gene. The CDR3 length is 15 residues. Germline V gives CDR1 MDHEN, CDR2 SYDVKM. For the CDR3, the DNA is TGTGCCAGCAGTTTCCGGACTAGCGGGAGATACGAGCAGTACTTC. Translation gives CASSFRTSGRYEQYF.

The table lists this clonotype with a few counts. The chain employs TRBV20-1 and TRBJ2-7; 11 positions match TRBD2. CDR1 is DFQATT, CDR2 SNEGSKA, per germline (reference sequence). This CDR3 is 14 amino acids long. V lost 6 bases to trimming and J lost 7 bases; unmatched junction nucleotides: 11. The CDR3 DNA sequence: TGCAGTGCAAACCCTACTAGCGGGAGTGGTGAGCAGTACTTC. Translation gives CSANPTSGSGEQYF.

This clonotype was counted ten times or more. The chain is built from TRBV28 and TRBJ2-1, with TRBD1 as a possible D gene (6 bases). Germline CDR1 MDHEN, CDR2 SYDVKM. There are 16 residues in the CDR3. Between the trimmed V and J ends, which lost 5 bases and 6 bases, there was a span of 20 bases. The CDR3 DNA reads TGTGCCAGCAGTCCCCTGACAGGTCGGGTCGTCAATGAGCAGTTCTTC. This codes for CASSPLTGRVVNEQFF.

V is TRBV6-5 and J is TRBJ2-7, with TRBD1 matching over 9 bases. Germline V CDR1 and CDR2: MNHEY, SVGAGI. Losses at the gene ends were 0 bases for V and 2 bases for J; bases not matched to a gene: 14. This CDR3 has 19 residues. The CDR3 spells CASSYSRPRQGGSTYEQYF. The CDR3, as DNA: TGTGCCAGCAGTTACTCCCGCCCCCGACAGGGGGGTTCCACCTACGAGCAGTACTTC.

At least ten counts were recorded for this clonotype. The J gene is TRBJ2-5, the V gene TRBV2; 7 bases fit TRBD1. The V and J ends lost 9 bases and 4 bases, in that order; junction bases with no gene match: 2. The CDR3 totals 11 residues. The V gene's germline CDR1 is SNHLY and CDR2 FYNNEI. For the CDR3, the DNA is TGTGCCAGTAGACAGGGAGAGACCCAGTACTTC. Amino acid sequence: CASRQGETQYF. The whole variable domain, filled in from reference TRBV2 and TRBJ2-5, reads EPEVTQTPSHQVTQMGQEVILRCVPISNHLYFYWYRQILGQKVEFLVSFYNNEISEKSEIFDDQFSVERPDGSNFTLKIRSTKLEDSAMYFCASRQGETQYFGPGTRLLVL.

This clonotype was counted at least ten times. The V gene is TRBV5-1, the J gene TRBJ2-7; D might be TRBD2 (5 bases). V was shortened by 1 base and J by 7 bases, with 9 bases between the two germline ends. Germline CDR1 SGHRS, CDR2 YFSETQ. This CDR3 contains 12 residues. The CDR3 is CASSLNSGEQYF. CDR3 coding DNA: TGCGCCAGCAGCTTGAATTCGGGGGAGCAGTACTTC.

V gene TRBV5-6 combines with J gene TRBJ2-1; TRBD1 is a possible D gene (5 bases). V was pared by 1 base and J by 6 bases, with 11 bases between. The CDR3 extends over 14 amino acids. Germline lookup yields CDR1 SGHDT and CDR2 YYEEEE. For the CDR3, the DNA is TGTGCCAGCAGCTTGCTAGGGGCCTTCAATGAGCAGTTCTTC. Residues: CASSLLGAFNEQFF.

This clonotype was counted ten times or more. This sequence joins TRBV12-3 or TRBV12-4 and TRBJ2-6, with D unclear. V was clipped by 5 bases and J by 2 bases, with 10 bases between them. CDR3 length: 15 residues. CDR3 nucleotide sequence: TGTGCCAGCAGTCCCGACGGGCCTGGGGCCAACGTCCTGACTTTC. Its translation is CASSPDGPGANVLTF.

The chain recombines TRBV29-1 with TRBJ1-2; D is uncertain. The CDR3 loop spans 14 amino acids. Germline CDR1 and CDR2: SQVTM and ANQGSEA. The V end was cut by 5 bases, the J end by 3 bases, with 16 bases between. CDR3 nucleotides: TGCAGCGTTAGGCCCAGCGGGAGAGACTATGGCTACACCTTC. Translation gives CSVRPSGRDYGYTF.

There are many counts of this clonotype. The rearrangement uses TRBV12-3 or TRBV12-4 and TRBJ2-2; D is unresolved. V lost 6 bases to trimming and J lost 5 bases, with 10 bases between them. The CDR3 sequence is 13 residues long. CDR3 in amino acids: CASRGPRTGELFF. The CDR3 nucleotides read TGTGCCAGCAGAGGCCCCAGAACCGGGGAGCTGTTTTTT.

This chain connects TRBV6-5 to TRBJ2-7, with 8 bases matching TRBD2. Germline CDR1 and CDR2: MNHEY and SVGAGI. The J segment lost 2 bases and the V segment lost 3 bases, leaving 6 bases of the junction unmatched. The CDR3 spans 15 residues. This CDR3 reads CASSYYRGGTYEQYF. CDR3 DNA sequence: TGTGCCAGCAGTTATTACCGGGGGGGGACCTACGAGCAGTACTTC.

The CDR3 here is CASSYGSGPRQYF. Written as DNA, the CDR3 is TGTGCCAGCAGTTACGGTTCGGGCCCACGGCAGTACTTC. The chain uses TRBV6-6 and TRBJ2-7; D remains ambiguous. Trimming left V 2 bases short and J 9 bases short, with 14 bases between. Germline V gene data show CDR1 as MNHNY and CDR2 as SVGAGI (reference sequence). The CDR3 sequence is 13 residues long.

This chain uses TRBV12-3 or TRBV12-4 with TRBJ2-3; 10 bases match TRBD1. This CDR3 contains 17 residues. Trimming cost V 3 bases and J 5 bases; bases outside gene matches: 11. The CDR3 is CASSFERTGGIRDTQYF. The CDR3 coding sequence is TGTGCCAGCAGTTTTGAGAGGACAGGGGGTATCAGAGATACGCAGTATTTT.

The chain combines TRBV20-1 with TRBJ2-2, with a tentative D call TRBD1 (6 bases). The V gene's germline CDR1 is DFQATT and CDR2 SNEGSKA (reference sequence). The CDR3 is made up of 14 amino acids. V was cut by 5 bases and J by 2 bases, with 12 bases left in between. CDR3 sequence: CSADTGINTGELFF. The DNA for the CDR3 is TGCAGTGCTGATACAGGGATAAACACCGGGGAGCTGTTTTTT.

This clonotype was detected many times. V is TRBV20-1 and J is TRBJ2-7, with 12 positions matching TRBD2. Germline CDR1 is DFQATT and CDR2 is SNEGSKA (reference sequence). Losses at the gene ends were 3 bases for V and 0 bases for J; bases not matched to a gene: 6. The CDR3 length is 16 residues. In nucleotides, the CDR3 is TGCAGTGCTAGTGTACTAGCGGGAGGCCTCTCCTACGAGCAGTACTTC. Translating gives CSASVLAGGLSYEQYF.

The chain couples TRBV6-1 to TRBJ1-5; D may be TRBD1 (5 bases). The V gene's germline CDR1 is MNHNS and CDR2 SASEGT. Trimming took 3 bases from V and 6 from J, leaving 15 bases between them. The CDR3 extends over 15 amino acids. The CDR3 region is CASSEQGAGGQPQHF. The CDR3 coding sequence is TGTGCCAGCAGTGAGCAGGGCGCGGGCGGTCAGCCCCAGCATTTT.

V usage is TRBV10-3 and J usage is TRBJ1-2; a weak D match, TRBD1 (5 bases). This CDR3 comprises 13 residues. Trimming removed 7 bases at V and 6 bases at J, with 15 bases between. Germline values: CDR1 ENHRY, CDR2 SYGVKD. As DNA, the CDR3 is TGTGCCATCACCGGAAGAGGGGACGATGGCTACACCTTC. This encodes CAITGRGDDGYTF.

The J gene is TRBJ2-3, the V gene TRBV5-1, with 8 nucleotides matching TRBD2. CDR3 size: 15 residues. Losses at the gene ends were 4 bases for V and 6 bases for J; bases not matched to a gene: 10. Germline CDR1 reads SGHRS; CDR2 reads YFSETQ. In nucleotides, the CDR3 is TGCGCCAGCAGCCCCGCAGGGACTAGGGGGGATACGCAGTATTTT. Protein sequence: CASSPAGTRGDTQYF. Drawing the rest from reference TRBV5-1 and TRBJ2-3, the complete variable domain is KAGVTQTPRYLIKTRGQQVTLSCSPISGHRSVSWYQQTPGQGLQFLFEYFSETQRNKGNFPGRFSGRQFSNSRSEMNVSTLELGDSALYLCASSPAGTRGDTQYFGPGTRLTVL.

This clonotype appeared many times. For the CDR3, the DNA is TGCGCCAGCAGCTTACAGGGATTTACTGAAGCTTTCTTT. Translated: CASSLQGFTEAFF. The V call is TRBV5-1, the J call TRBJ1-1, with D possibly being TRBD1 (6 bases). CDR3 size: 13 residues. The V end was cut by 2 bases, the J end by 5 bases, with 10 bases between. Germline CDR1 and CDR2: SGHRS and YFSETQ. Full variable domain (outside the CDR3, taken from reference TRBV5-1 and TRBJ1-1): KAGVTQTPRYLIKTRGQQVTLSCSPISGHRSVSWYQQTPGQGLQFLFEYFSETQRNKGNFPGRFSGRQFSNSRSEMNVSTLELGDSALYLCASSLQGFTEAFFGQGTRLTVV.

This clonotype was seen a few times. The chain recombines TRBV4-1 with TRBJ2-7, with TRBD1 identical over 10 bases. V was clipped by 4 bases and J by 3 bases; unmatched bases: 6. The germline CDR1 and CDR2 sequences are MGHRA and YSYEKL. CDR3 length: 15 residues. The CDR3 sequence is CASSLRTGGGYEQYF. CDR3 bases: TGCGCCAGCAGCCTACGGACAGGGGGGGGCTACGAGCAGTACTTC.

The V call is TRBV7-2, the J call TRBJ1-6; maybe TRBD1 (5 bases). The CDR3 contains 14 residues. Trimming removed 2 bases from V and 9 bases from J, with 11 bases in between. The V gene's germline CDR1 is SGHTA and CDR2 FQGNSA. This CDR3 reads CASSLRPGGSPLHF. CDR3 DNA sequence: TGTGCCAGCAGCTTACGACCGGGGGGTTCACCCCTCCACTTT.

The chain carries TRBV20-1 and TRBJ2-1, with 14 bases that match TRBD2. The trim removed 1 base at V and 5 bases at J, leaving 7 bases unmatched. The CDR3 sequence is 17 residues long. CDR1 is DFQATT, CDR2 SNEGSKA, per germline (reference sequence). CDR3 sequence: CSARGLAGGPVDNEQFF. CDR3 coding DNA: TGCAGTGCTAGAGGACTAGCGGGAGGGCCGGTGGACAATGAGCAGTTCTTC.

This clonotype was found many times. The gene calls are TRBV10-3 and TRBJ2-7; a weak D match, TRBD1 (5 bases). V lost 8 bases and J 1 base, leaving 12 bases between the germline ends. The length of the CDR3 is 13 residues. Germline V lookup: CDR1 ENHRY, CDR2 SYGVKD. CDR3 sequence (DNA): TGTGCCATCGGTCAGGGTCCTTCCTACGAGCAGTACTTC. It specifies CAIGQGPSYEQYF.

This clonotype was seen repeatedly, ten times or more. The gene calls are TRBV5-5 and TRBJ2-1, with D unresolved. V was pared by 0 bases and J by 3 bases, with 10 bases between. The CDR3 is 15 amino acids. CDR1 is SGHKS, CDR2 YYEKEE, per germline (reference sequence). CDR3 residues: CASSLGGALYNEQFF. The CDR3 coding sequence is TGTGCCAGCAGCTTGGGCGGAGCACTCTACAATGAGCAGTTCTTC.

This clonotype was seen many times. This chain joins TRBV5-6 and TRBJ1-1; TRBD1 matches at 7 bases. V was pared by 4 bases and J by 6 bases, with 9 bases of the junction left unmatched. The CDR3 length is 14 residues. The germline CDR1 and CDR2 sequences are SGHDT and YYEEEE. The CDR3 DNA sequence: TGTGCCAGCAGCCCCCGGACAGGAGGGTCTGAAGCTTTCTTT. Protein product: CASSPRTGGSEAFF.

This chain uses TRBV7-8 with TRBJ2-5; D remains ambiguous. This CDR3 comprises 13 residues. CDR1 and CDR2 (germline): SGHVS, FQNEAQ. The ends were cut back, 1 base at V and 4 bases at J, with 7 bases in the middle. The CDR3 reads CASSLVRIETQYF. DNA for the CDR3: TGTGCCAGCAGCTTAGTACGGATAGAGACCCAGTACTTC. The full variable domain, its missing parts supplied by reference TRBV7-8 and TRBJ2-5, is GAGVSQSPRYKVAKRGQDVALRCDPISGHVSLFWYQQALGQGPEFLTYFQNEAQLDKSGLPSDRFFAERPEGSVSTLKIQRTQQEDSAVYLCASSLVRIETQYFGPGTRLLVL.